The rows below give T cell receptor beta chains drawn from one sample of a study of long-term antiretroviral therapy in people with HIV. Profiling relied on immunoSEQ multiplex PCR, and the TCRdb table lists in-frame clones only, not all of them. The sample holds under 20,000 clones, 80% seen once. The sample was unsorted PBMCs, taken 0.2 years after starting antiretroviral therapy. These receptors all come from a woman aged 35 to 49 with HIV. CDR3s include the opening cysteine and the closing phenylalanine or tryptophan. The D gene is left open where the match is weak. A row's size may be missing; if present it is once, few, many or a size class.

length: 15
V: TRBV9
D: NA
size: NA
J: TRBJ1-5
CDR3: CASSEVPGVDQPQHF
DNA: TGTGCCAGCAGCGAGGTACCAGGGGTCGATCAGCCCCAGCATTTT

length: 20
V: TRBV28
D: TRBD1
size: NA
J: TRBJ2-5
CDR3: CASRTPVGASRQGRQETQYF
DNA: TGTGCCAGCAGGACTCCGGTGGGGGCCTCCAGACAGGGCCGCCAAGAGACCCAGTACTTC

length: 16
V: TRBV5-1
D: TRBD2
size: NA
J: TRBJ2-1
CDR3: CASSLGLAGATNEQFF
DNA: TGCGCCAGCAGCTTAGGACTAGCGGGGGCCACCAATGAGCAGTTCTTC

length: 10
V: TRBV19
D: NA
size: NA
J: TRBJ2-1
CDR3: CASMGDVVFF
DNA: TGTGCCAGTATGGGGGACGTGGTGTTCTTC

length: 14
V: TRBV6-5
D: TRBD1
size: NA
J: TRBJ2-7
CDR3: CASSRGQGGYEQYF
DNA: TGTGCCAGCAGCCGCGGACAGGGGGGATACGAGCAGTACTTC

length: 15
V: TRBV9
D: TRBD2
size: few
J: TRBJ2-7
CDR3: CASSVDGTGGYEQYF
DNA: TGTGCCAGCAGCGTAGACGGGACGGGGGGGTACGAGCAGTACTTC

length: 20
V: TRBV18
D: NA
size: NA
J: TRBJ2-1
CDR3: CASSPSGGDTIVGTYNEQFF
DNA: TGTGCCAGCTCACCCTCGGGTGGGGACACCATAGTGGGTACCTACAATGAGCAGTTCTTC

length: 16
V: TRBV7-6
D: TRBD2
size: NA
J: TRBJ2-2
CDR3: CASSLVGGRTDGELFF
DNA: TGTGCCAGCAGCTTAGTTGGCGGGAGGACTGACGGGGAGCTGTTTTTT

length: 12
V: TRBV29-1
D: NA
size: NA
J: TRBJ2-5
CDR3: CSALYNEETQYF
DNA: TGCAGCGCTTTATATAATGAAGAGACCCAGTACTTC

length: 15
V: TRBV30
D: NA
size: NA
J: TRBJ2-3
CDR3: CAWSYSARVSDTQYF
DNA: TGTGCCTGGAGTTACAGCGCCCGAGTTTCGGATACGCAGTATTTT

length: 17
V: TRBV5-1
D: TRBD2
size: NA
J: TRBJ2-1
CDR3: CASSLGSGLSSYNEQFF
DNA: TGCGCCAGCAGCTTGGGTAGCGGGTTAAGCTCCTACAATGAGCAGTTCTTC

length: 11
V: TRBV30
D: TRBD1
size: few
J: TRBJ1-1
CDR3: CAWSPGGEAFF
DNA: TGTGCCTGGAGCCCAGGGGGGGAAGCTTTCTTT

length: 16
V: TRBV14
D: NA
size: once
J: TRBJ1-1
CDR3: CASSRMVASMNTEAFF
DNA: TGTGCCAGCAGCCGGATGGTCGCTTCCATGAACACTGAAGCTTTCTTT

length: 14
V: TRBV19
D: TRBD1
size: few
J: TRBJ1-2
CDR3: CASTHRGWYEGYTF
DNA: TGTGCCAGTACCCACAGGGGCTGGTATGAGGGCTACACCTTC

length: 15
V: TRBV15
D: NA
size: NA
J: TRBJ1-4
CDR3: CATSRETGIYEKLFF
DNA: TGTGCCACCAGCAGAGAGACAGGCATATATGAAAAACTGTTTTTT

length: 15
V: TRBV12-5
D: TRBD1
size: NA
J: TRBJ1-2
CDR3: CASGLEGTGNRGYTF
DNA: TGTGCTAGTGGTTTAGAGGGGACAGGGAATCGTGGCTACACCTTC

length: 15
V: TRBV7-8
D: TRBD2
size: once
J: TRBJ2-3
CDR3: CASTTPRGGIDTQYF
DNA: TGTGCCAGCACCACCCCGCGGGGGGGGATCGATACGCAGTATTTT